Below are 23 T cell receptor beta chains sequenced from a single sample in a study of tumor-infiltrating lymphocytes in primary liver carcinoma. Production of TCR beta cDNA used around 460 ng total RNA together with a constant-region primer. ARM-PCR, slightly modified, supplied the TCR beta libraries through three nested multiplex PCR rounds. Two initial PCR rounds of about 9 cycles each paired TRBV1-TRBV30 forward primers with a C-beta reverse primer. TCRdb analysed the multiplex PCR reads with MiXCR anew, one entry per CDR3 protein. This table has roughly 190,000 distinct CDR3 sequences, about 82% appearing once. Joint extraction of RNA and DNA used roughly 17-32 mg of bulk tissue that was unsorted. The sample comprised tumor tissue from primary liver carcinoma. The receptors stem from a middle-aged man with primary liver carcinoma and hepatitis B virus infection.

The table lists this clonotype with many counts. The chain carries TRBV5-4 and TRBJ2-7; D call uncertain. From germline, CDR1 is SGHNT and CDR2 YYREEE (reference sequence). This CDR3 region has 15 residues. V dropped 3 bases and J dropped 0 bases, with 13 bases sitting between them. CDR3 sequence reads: CASSSEDGFSYEQYF. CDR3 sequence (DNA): TGTGCCAGCAGCTCCGAAGACGGATTCTCCTACGAGCAGTACTTC.

The CDR3 nucleotides are TGTGCCAGCAGTTACATAGCGGGACCCGGCACAGATACGCAGTATTTT. Translating it yields CASSYIAGPGTDTQYF. The chain is built from TRBV28 and TRBJ2-3, with TRBD2 matching over 8 bases. V shed 4 bases, J shed 1 base, and the junction held 7 bases outside the gene matches. The CDR3 is 16 amino acids. Per the germline V gene, CDR1 is MDHEN and CDR2 is SYDVKM.

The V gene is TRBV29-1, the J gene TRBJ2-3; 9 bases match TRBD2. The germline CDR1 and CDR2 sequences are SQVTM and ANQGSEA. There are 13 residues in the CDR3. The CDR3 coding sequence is TGCAATGCCCAGCGGGGGGGCACAGATACGCAGTATTTT. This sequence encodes CNAQRGGTDTQYF.

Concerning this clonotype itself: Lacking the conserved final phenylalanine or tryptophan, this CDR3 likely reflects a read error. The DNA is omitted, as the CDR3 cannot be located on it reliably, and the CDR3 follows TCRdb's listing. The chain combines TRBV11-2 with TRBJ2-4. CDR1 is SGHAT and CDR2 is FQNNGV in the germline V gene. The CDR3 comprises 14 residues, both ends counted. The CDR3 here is CASSLEGYKNIPYL.

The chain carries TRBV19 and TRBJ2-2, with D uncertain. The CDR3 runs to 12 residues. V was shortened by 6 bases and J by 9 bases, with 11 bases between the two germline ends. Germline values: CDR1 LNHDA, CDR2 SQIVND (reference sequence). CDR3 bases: TGTGCCAGTAGACCGACGGCCAGGGAGCTGTTTTTT. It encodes CASRPTARELFF. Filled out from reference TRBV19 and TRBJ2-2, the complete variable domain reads DGGITQSPKYLFRKEGQNVTLSCEQNLNHDAMYWYRQDPGQGLRLIYYSQIVNDFQKGDIAEGYSVSREKKESFPLTVTSAQKNPTAFYLCASRPTARELFFGEGSRLTVL.

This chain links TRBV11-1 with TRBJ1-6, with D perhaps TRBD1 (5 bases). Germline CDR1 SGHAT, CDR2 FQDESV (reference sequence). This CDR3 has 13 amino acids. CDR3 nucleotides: TGTCCTAGCAGTCGGACACTGGTTTCAGCCCACCACTTT. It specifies CPSSRTLVSAHHF.

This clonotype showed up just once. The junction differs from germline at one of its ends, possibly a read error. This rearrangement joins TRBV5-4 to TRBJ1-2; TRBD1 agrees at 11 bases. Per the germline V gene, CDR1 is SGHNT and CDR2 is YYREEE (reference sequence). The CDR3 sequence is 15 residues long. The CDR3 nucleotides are TGTGCAAGCAGGGGGACAGGGGGGCTCGACTATGACTACACCTTC. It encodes CASRGTGGLDYDYTF.

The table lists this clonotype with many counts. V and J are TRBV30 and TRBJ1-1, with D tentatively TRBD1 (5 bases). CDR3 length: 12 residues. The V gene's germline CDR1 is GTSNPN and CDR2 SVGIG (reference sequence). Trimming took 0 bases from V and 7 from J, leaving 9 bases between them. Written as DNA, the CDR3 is TGTGCCTGGAGTGTACGGACAAATGAAGCTTTCTTT. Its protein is CAWSVRTNEAFF.

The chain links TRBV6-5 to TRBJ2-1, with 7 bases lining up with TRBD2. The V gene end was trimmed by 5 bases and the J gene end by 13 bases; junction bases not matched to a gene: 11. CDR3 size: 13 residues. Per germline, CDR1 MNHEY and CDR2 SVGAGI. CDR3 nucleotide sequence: TGTGCCAGCAGTCCCCGTACGGGGGGTTATCAGTTCTTC. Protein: CASSPRTGGYQFF.

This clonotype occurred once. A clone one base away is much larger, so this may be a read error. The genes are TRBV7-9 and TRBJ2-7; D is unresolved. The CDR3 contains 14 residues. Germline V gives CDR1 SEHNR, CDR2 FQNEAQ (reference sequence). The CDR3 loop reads CTSSAVPSSYEQYF. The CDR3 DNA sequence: TGTACCAGCAGCGCCGTGCCGAGCTCCTACGAGCAGTACTTC.

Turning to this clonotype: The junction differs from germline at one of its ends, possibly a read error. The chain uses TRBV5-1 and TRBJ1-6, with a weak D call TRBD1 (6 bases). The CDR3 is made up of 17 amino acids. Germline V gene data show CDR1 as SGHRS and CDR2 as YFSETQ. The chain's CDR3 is CAGSLEGGRAYNSPLHF. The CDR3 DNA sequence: TGCGCCGGCAGCTTGGAGGGGGGTCGAGCCTATAATTCACCCCTCCACTTT.

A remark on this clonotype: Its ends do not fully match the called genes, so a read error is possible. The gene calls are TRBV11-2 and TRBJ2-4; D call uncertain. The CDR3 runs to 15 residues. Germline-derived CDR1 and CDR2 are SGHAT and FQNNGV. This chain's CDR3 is CASITAAVAKNIQYF. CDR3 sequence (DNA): TGTGCCAGCATCACTGCGGCGGTAGCCAAAAACATTCAGTATTTC.

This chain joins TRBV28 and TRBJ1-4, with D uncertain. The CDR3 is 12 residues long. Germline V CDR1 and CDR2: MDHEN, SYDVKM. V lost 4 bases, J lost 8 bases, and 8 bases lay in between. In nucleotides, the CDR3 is TGTGCCAGCAGTTCTAACTACGAAAAACTGTTTTTT. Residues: CASSSNYEKLFF.

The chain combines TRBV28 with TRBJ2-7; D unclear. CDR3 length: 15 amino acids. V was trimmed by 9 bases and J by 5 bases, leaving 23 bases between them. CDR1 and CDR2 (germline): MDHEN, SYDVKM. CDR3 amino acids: CASPPPERVFHEQYF. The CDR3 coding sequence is TGTGCCAGTCCGCCACCTGAAAGGGTCTTCCACGAGCAGTACTTC.

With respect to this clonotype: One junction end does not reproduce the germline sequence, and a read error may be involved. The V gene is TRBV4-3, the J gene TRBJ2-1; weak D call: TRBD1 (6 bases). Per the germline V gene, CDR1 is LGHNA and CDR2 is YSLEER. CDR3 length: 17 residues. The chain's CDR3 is CTSSQLTGKLSYDEQFF. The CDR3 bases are TGCACCAGCAGCCAATTGACAGGCAAACTATCCTACGATGAGCAGTTCTTC.

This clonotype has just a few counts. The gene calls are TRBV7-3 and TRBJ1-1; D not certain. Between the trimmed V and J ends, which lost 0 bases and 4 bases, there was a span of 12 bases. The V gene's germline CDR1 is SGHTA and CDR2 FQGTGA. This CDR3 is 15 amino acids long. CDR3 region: CASSLTGGIGTEAFF. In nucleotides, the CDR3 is TGTGCCAGCAGCTTAACGGGCGGGATAGGCACTGAAGCTTTCTTT. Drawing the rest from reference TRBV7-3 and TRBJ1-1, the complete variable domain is GAGVSQTPSNKVTEKGKYVELRCDPISGHTALYWYRQSLGQGPEFLIYFQGTGAADDSGLPNDRFFAVRPEGSVSTLKIQRTERGDSAVYLCASSLTGGIGTEAFFGQGTRLTVV.

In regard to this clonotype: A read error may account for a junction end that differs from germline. CDR3 loop: CASSEPTSYEQYF. In nucleotides, the CDR3 is TGCGCCAGCAGTGAACCTACTAGTTACGAGCAGTATTTC. V is TRBV5-1 and J is TRBJ2-7; D is perhaps TRBD2 (5 bases). This CDR3 region has 13 residues. Germline CDR1 reads SGHRS; CDR2 reads YFSETQ.

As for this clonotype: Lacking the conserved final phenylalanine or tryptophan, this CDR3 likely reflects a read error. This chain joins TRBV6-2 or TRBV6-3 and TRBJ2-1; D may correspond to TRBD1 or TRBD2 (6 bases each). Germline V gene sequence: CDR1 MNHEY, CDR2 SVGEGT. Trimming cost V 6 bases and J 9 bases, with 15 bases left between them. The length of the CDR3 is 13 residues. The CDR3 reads CASRTRGRTEQFL. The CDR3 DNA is TGTGCCAGCAGGACTAGGGGGAGAACTGAGCAGTTCCTC.

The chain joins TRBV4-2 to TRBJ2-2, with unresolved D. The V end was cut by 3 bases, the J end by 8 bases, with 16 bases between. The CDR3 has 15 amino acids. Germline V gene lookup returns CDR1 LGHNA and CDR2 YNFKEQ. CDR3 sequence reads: CASSHDLVGQGELFF. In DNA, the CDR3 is TGTGCCAGCAGCCATGATCTGGTAGGGCAAGGGGAGCTGTTTTTT.

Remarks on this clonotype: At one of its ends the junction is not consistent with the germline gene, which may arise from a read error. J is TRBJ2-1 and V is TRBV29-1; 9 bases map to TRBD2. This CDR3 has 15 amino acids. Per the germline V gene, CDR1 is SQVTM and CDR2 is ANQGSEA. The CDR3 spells CSVDSLREGYNEQLF. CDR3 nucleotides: TGCAGTGTTGATTCTCTGCGGGAGGGCTACAATGAGCAGTTGTTC.

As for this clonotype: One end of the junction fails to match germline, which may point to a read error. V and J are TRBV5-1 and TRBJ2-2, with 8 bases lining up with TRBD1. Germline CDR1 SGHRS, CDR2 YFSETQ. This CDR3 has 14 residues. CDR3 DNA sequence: TGCGCCAGTACAGGGGGATCAAGGGCCGGGGAGCTGTTGTTT. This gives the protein CASTGGSRAGELLF.

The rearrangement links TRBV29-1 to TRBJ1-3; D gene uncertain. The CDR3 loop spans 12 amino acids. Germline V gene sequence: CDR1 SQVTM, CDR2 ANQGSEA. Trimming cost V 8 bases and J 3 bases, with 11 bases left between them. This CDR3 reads CSIKISGNTIYF. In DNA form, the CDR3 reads TGCAGCATAAAAATTAGTGGAAACACCATATATTTT.

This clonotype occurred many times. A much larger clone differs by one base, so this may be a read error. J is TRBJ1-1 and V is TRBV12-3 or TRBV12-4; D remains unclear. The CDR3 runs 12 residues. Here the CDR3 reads CASRYVTAEALF. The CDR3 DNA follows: TGTGCCAGCAGGTATGTGACGGCTGAAGCTCTCTTT.